The clone carrying this TCR beta chain showed up just a few times. V gave up 5 bases and J gave up 8 bases; unmatched junction bases: 20. The length of the CDR3 is 18 residues. The germline gives CDR1 MGHRA, CDR2 YSYEKL. These data belong to a study of beta chain features in type 1 diabetes. The isolated RNA, all of it, was reverse transcribed, so expressed TCRB transcripts were what got sequenced. The data were produced by immunoSEQ multiplex PCR, yet TCRdb's version contains in-frame clones alone and is incomplete. The data show 680,000 or so clones, around a sixth seen once. The source material was naive CD4+ T cells from blood. The origin of this receptor is a man between 18 and 35 years old in good health. This sequence joins TRBV4-1 and TRBJ2-1; 8 nucleotides align to TRBD2. CDR3 sequence reads: CASSSRPPSSGGPYEQFF. CDR3 nucleotide sequence: TGCGCCAGCAGCTCCCGACCTCCTTCCTCGGGAGGGCCCTATGAGCAGTTCTTC.